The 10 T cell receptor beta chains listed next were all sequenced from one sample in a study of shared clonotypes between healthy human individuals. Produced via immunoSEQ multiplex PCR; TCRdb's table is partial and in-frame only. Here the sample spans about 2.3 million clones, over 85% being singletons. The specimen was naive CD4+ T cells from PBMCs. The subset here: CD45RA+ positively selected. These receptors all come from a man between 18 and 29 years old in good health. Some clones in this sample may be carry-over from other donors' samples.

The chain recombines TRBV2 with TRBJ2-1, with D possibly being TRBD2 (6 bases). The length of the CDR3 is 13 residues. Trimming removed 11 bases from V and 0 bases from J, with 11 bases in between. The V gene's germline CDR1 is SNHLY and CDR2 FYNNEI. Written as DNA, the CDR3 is TGTGCCGCGACTAGTGGCTCCTACAATGAGCAGTTCTTC. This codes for CAATSGSYNEQFF. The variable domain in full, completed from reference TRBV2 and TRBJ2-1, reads EPEVTQTPSHQVTQMGQEVILRCVPISNHLYFYWYRQILGQKVEFLVSFYNNEISEKSEIFDDQFSVERPDGSNFTLKIRSTKLEDSAMYFCAATSGSYNEQFFGPGTRLTVL.

CDR3 sequence: CASSPRVNQPQHF. For the CDR3, the DNA is TGTGCCAGCAGCCCCCGGGTGAATCAGCCCCAGCATTTT. The chain carries TRBV5-5 and TRBJ1-5; unclear D gene. The CDR3 runs 13 residues. V was cut by 4 bases and J by 4 bases, with 9 bases left in between. Germline values: CDR1 SGHKS, CDR2 YYEKEE (reference sequence). The variable domain in full, with the rest retrieved from reference TRBV5-5 and TRBJ1-5, is DAGVTQSPTHLIKTRGQQVTLRCSPISGHKSVSWYQQVLGQGPQFIFQYYEKEERGRGNFPDRFSARQFPNYSSELNVNALLLGDSALYLCASSPRVNQPQHFGDGTRLSIL.

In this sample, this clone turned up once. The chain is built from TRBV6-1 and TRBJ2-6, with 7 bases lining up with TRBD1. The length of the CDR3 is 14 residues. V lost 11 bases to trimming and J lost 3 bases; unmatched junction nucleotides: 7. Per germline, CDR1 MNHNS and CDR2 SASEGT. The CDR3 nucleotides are TGTGCCGTCACAGGGGCCTTTGGGGCCAACGTCCTGACTTTC. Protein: CAVTGAFGANVLTF.

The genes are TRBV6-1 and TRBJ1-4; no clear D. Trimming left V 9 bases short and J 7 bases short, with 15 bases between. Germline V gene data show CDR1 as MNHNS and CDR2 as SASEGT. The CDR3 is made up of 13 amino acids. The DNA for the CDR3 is TGTGCCAGTGGAGAGACGGCGGGTGAAAAACTGTTTTTT. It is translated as CASGETAGEKLFF.

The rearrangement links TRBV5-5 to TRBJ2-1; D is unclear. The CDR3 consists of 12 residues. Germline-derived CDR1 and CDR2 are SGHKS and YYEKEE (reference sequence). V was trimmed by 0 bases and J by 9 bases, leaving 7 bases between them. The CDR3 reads CASSLAWGEQFF. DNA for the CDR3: TGTGCCAGCAGCTTGGCCTGGGGTGAGCAGTTCTTC.

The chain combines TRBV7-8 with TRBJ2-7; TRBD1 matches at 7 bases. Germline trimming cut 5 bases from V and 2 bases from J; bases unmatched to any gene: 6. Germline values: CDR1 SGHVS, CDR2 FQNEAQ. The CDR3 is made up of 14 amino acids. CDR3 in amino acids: CASSGTALTYEQYF. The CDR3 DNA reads TGTGCCAGCAGCGGGACAGCCCTCACCTACGAGCAGTACTTC.

CDR3 sequence reads: CASSSYRVIAYNEQFF. The CDR3 DNA reads TGCGCCAGCAGCTCCTACAGGGTAATCGCCTACAATGAGCAGTTCTTC. V gene TRBV5-1 combines with J gene TRBJ2-1, with a tentative D call TRBD1 (6 bases). Looked up from germline, CDR1 is SGHRS and CDR2 is YFSETQ. Trimming removed 3 bases at V and 2 bases at J, with 15 bases between. The CDR3 covers 16 residues.

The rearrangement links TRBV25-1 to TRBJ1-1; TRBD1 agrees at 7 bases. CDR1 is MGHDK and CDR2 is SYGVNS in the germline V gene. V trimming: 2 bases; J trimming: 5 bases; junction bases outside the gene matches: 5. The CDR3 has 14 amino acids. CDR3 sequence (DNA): TGTGCCAGCAGTGAACCGACAGGGTTTACTGAAGCTTTCTTT. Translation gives CASSEPTGFTEAFF. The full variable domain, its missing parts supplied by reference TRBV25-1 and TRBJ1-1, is EADIYQTPRYLVIGTGKKITLECSQTMGHDKMYWYQQDPGMELHLIHYSYGVNSTEKGDLSSESTVSRIRTEHFPLTLESARPSHTSQYLCASSEPTGFTEAFFGQGTRLTVV.

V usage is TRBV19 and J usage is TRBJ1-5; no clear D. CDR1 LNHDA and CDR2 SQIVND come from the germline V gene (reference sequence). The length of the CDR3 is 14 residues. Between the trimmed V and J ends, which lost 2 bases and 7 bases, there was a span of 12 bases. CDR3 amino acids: CASSINPTNQPQHF. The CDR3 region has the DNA TGTGCCAGTAGTATAAACCCAACCAACCAGCCCCAGCATTTT.

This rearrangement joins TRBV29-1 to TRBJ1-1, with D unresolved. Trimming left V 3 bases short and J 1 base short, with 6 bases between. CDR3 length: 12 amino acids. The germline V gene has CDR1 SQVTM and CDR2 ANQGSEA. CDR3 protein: CSVELQNTEAFF. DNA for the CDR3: TGCAGCGTTGAGTTACAGAACACTGAAGCTTTCTTT. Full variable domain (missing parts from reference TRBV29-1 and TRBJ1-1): SAVISQKPSRDICQRGTSLTIQCQVDSQVTMMFWYRQQPGQSLTLIATANQGSEATYESGFVIDKFPISRPNLTFSTLTVSNMSPEDSSIYLCSVELQNTEAFFGQGTRLTVV.